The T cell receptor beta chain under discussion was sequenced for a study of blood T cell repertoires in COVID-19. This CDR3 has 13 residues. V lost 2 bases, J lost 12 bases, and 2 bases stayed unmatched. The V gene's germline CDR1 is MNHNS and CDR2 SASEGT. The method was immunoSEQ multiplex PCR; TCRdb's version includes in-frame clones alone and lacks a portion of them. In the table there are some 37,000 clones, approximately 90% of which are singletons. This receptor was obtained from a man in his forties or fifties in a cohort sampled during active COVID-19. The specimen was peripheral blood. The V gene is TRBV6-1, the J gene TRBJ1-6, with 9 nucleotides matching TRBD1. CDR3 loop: CASSERDREPLHF. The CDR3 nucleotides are TGTGCCAGCAGTGAACGGGACAGGGAACCCCTCCACTTT.